This T cell receptor beta chain was observed in a study of beta chain features in type 1 diabetes. Whole-study context: Sorted cells numbering some 110 million were examined across all samples.

General study points: Across all four CD4+ subsets, people with type 1 diabetes showed modestly shorter TCRB CDR3s.

Expressed TCRB transcripts were sequenced because the isolated RNA had all been reverse transcribed beforehand. Clones were sequenced by immunoSEQ multiplex PCR, and TCRdb holds only the in-frame ones, with some missing. This sample has 300,000 to 400,000 clones, with roughly 11% found just once. CDR1 and CDR2 from the germline V gene are SGHVS and FNYEAQ. The CDR3 length is 14 residues. The V segment lost 0 bases and the J segment 5 bases; nucleotides outside the gene matches: 2. Markers CD45RO/CCR7/CD25/CD127/CD95/CD27 served to sort CD4+ naive, central memory, regulatory and stem cell-like memory cells. To note about this clone: The antigen is undetermined.

V and J are TRBV7-6 and TRBJ2-5, with 8 bases aligning to TRBD2. The sequenced sample consisted of naive CD4+ T cells from blood. This receptor was obtained from a woman in her twenties or thirties in good health. Here the CDR3 reads CASSLAASGETQYF. The CDR3 DNA reads TGTGCCAGCAGCTTAGCAGCTAGCGGGGAGACCCAGTACTTC.